This TCR beta chain comes out of a study of blood T cell repertoires in COVID-19. This table comes from immunoSEQ multiplex PCR, and its TCRdb copy is limited to in-frame clones, with some not included. The sample lists more than 300,000 clones; more than 70% were seen once. The germline V gene encodes CDR1 GTSNPN and CDR2 SVGIG (reference sequence). This CDR3 region has 15 residues. With V trimmed by 3 bases and J by 0 bases, 5 bases remained unmatched. This clone was observed a few times. Seattle patients were enrolled while actively infected and followed longitudinally. The chain carries TRBV30 and TRBJ1-3, with 7 bases aligning to TRBD1. The TCR sequence derives from a woman in her twenties or thirties with COVID-19, enrolled during active disease. Sequenced material: peripheral blood. The CDR3 reads CAWSRTGTSGNTIYF. CDR3 coding DNA: TGTGCCTGGAGCAGGACAGGAACCTCTGGAAACACCATATATTTT. The whole variable domain, filled in from reference TRBV30 and TRBJ1-3, reads SQTIHQWPATLVQPVGSPLSLECTVEGTSNPNLYWYRQAAGRGLQLLFYSVGIGQISSEVPQNLSASRPQDRQFILSSKKLLLSDSGFYLCAWSRTGTSGNTIYFGEGSWLTVV.